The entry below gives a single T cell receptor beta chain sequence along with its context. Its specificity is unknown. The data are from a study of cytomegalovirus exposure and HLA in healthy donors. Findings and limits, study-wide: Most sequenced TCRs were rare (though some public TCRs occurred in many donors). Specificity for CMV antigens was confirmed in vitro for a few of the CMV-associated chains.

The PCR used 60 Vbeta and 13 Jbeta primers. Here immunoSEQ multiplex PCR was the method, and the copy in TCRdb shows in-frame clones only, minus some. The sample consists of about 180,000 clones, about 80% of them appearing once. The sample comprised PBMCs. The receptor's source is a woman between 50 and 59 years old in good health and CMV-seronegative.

CDR3 sequence (DNA): TGCGCCAGCAGCTTGGAGTCCCTAGCGGGAGGGGATAATGAGCAGTTCTTC. Translation: CASSLESLAGGDNEQFF. This chain uses TRBV5-1 with TRBJ2-1; 12 bases map to TRBD2. Germline values: CDR1 SGHRS, CDR2 YFSETQ. CDR3 length: 17 amino acids. The ends lost 0 bases at V and 7 bases at J; junction bases unmatched: 8.